These 32 T cell receptor beta chains originate from one sample sequenced in a study of T cells in Graves' hyperthyroidism and ophthalmopathy. Amplified TCR beta CDR3 regions came from RNA transcripts. First-round RT-PCR of the TCR CDR3 relied on the HTBI primer set. TCRdb reprocessed the multiplex PCR reads via MiXCR and lists one record per CDR3 protein. The sample contains approximately 600,000 distinct CDR3 sequences, less than 25% of which appear only once. The sequencing input was blood. Source of these receptors: a man younger than 45 with Graves' ophthalmopathy.

The rearrangement uses TRBV2 and TRBJ2-1; possibly TRBD1 or TRBD2 for D (5 bases each). Trimming removed 3 bases from V and 1 base from J, with 10 bases in between. The germline V gene has CDR1 SNHLY and CDR2 FYNNEI. The CDR3 sequence is 15 residues long. The CDR3 sequence: CASSDVGVSYNEQFF. As DNA, the CDR3 is TGTGCCAGCAGTGATGTGGGGGTTTCCTACAATGAGCAGTTCTTC. The whole variable domain, remainder taken from reference TRBV2 and TRBJ2-1, is EPEVTQTPSHQVTQMGQEVILRCVPISNHLYFYWYRQILGQKVEFLVSFYNNEISEKSEIFDDQFSVERPDGSNFTLKIRSTKLEDSAMYFCASSDVGVSYNEQFFGPGTRLTVL.

Many counts were recorded for this clonotype. The chain combines TRBV2 with TRBJ2-1; TRBD2 agrees at 10 bases. The junction had 5 bases not matched to a gene; V was cut back by 4 bases and J by 8 bases. The CDR3 covers 14 residues. In germline, CDR1 is SNHLY, CDR2 FYNNEI. The CDR3 loop reads CASSALAGMDEQFF. The DNA of the CDR3 is TGTGCCAGCAGTGCACTAGCGGGAATGGATGAGCAGTTCTTC.

This clonotype has a handful of counts. The chain joins TRBV6-5 to TRBJ1-4, with no clear D. Trimming took off 0 bases at V and 4 bases at J, with 9 bases between the two ends. The CDR3 is made up of 15 amino acids. CDR1 is MNHEY and CDR2 is SVGAGI in the germline V gene. CDR3 amino acids: CASSYSRGHNEKLFF. The CDR3 nucleotides are TGTGCCAGCAGTTACTCGCGAGGGCATAATGAAAAACTGTTTTTT.

This clonotype was observed a few times. The rearrangement links TRBV6-1 to TRBJ2-7, with 8 bases fitting TRBD1. The V gene's germline CDR1 is MNHNS and CDR2 SASEGT. The CDR3 covers 15 residues. With 6 bases clipped from V and 7 bases from J, the junction kept 14 bases outside the gene matches. In DNA form, the CDR3 reads TGTGCCAGCAGCCTAATTCTTCAGGGGGCAAGTGAGCAGTACTTC. Encoded protein: CASSLILQGASEQYF.

The chain employs TRBV28 and TRBJ1-4; 8 bases are a match to TRBD1. Looked up from germline, CDR1 is MDHEN and CDR2 is SYDVKM. The CDR3 runs to 14 residues. V gave up 10 bases and J gave up 8 bases; unmatched junction bases: 12. The CDR3 loop is CATKWSGGQEKLFF. The CDR3 nucleotides read TGTGCCACAAAATGGTCAGGGGGCCAAGAAAAACTGTTTTTT.

The sample holds many counts of this clonotype. The genes are TRBV28 and TRBJ2-7; D is undetermined. The CDR3 has 14 amino acids. The V and J ends lost 5 bases and 4 bases respectively, with 15 bases between them. Per the germline V gene, CDR1 is MDHEN and CDR2 is SYDVKM. The CDR3 reads CASSRTLAAYEQYF. In nucleotides, the CDR3 is TGTGCCAGCAGTAGAACTTTGGCGGCATACGAGCAGTACTTC. The full variable domain, completed using reference TRBV28 and TRBJ2-7, is DVKVTQSSRYLVKRTGEKVFLECVQDMDHENMFWYRQDPGLGLRLIYFSYDVKMKEKGDIPEGYSVSREKKERFSLILESASTNQTSMYLCASSRTLAAYEQYFGPGTRLTVT.

This clonotype was counted a few times. The chain has TRBV28 and TRBJ2-2, with D perhaps assigned TRBD1 or TRBD2 (5 bases each). CDR1 and CDR2 (germline): MDHEN, SYDVKM. The CDR3 is made up of 15 amino acids. V lost 3 bases and J lost 4, with 12 bases in between. The CDR3 coding sequence is TGTGCCAGCAGTTTCTGGTGGGGGTCCACCGGGGAGCTGTTTTTT. Translating gives CASSFWWGSTGELFF.

The V gene is TRBV14, the J gene TRBJ2-2, with D perhaps matching TRBD1 (5 bases). V lost 1 base to trimming and J lost 4 bases, with 16 bases between them. Germline values: CDR1 SGHDN, CDR2 FVKESK. CDR3 length equals 17 residues. The CDR3 region has the DNA TGTGCCAGCAGCCAAGGAGGCAGGGCTGGATTCACCGGGGAGCTGTTTTTT. Its translation is CASSQGGRAGFTGELFF.

This clonotype was detected ten times or more. The CDR3 protein is CASSPVGFNEQFF. In DNA form, the CDR3 reads TGTGCCAGCAGTCCCGTGGGGTTCAATGAGCAGTTCTTC. This chain connects TRBV6-1 to TRBJ2-1, with no clear D. Germline-derived CDR1 and CDR2 are MNHNS and SASEGT. This CDR3 has 13 amino acids. Trimming stripped 5 bases from V and 6 bases from J, with 11 bases between.

The rearrangement joins TRBV11-2 to TRBJ2-2; possibly TRBD1 for D (6 bases). Trimming took off 5 bases at V and 0 bases at J, with 10 bases between the two ends. The CDR3 totals 15 residues. Looked up from germline, CDR1 is SGHAT and CDR2 is FQNNGV. DNA for the CDR3: TGTGCCAGCAGCAAGGACAGCCCGAACACCGGGGAGCTGTTTTTT. Translated, it gives CASSKDSPNTGELFF.

The J gene is TRBJ2-7, the V gene TRBV19; maybe TRBD1 (5 bases). CDR1 and CDR2 (germline): LNHDA, SQIVND (reference sequence). The CDR3 extends over 16 amino acids. Trimming cost V 3 bases and J 3 bases, with 18 bases left between them. This chain's CDR3 is CASSISTDFRFYEQYF. CDR3 coding DNA: TGTGCCAGTAGTATTTCGACAGATTTTCGTTTCTACGAGCAGTACTTC. Supplemented by reference TRBV19 and TRBJ2-7, the full variable domain reads DGGITQSPKYLFRKEGQNVTLSCEQNLNHDAMYWYRQDPGQGLRLIYYSQIVNDFQKGDIAEGYSVSREKKESFPLTVTSAQKNPTAFYLCASSISTDFRFYEQYFGPGTRLTVT.

V usage is TRBV27 and J usage is TRBJ2-7; 9 bases agree with TRBD2. V trimming: 5 bases; J trimming: 4 bases; junction bases outside the gene matches: 12. The CDR3 covers 16 residues. The germline V gene has CDR1 MNHEY and CDR2 SMNVEV (reference sequence). CDR3 residues: CASSLGRGGRAYEQYF. CDR3 DNA: TGTGCCAGCAGTCTGGGGAGGGGCGGGAGGGCTTACGAGCAGTACTTC.

Written as DNA, the CDR3 is TGTGCCAGCAGTTTAAACGGGATTGCCCTCGGCGAGCAGTACTTC. This gives the protein CASSLNGIALGEQYF. J is TRBJ2-7 and V is TRBV27; D perhaps matches TRBD2 (5 bases). Per the germline V gene, CDR1 is MNHEY and CDR2 is SMNVEV (reference sequence). This CDR3 region has 15 residues. Trimming shortened V by 2 bases and J by 6 bases, and 17 bases separated the two germline ends.

This clonotype was counted ten times or more. The chain uses TRBV18 and TRBJ2-7; 7 bases agree with TRBD1. V shed 3 bases and J 4 bases; nucleotides not matched to a gene: 9. The CDR3 totals 15 residues. CDR1 KGHSH and CDR2 LQKENI come from the germline V gene. Here the CDR3 DNA reads TGTGCCAGCTCACCTCAACAAGGACAGGTGTACGAGCAGTACTTC. This encodes CASSPQQGQVYEQYF.

This clonotype showed up just a few times. V is TRBV7-3 and J is TRBJ2-2; 11 nucleotides line up with TRBD2. Germline-derived CDR1 and CDR2 are SGHTA and FQGTGA. This CDR3 comprises 17 residues. J gave up 3 bases and V 4 bases, and 7 bases lay outside the gene matches. The CDR3 spells CASSSFSGREDTGELFF. In DNA form, the CDR3 reads TGTGCCAGCAGCTCATTTAGCGGGAGGGAGGACACCGGGGAGCTGTTTTTT.

The sample holds many counts of this clonotype. The CDR3 loop is CASSAAAGTGELFF. The CDR3 bases are TGTGCCAGCAGTGCGGCCGCGGGCACCGGGGAGCTGTTTTTT. J is TRBJ2-2 and V is TRBV6-1; tentative D call: TRBD2 (5 bases). The length of the CDR3 is 14 residues. Germline V gene data show CDR1 as MNHNS and CDR2 as SASEGT. The ends were cut back, 4 bases at V and 4 bases at J, with 10 bases in the middle.

V is TRBV29-1 and J is TRBJ2-5, with D unresolved. Per germline, CDR1 SQVTM and CDR2 ANQGSEA. The CDR3 has 12 amino acids. Trimming removed 5 bases at V and 2 bases at J, with 9 bases between. The CDR3 bases are TGCAGCGTTCAGAAGCTTCAAGAGACCCAGTACTTC. Protein sequence: CSVQKLQETQYF.

The chain has TRBV20-1 and TRBJ2-1, with 8 bases matching TRBD2. The CDR3 runs 15 residues. Germline trimming cut 0 bases from V and 5 bases from J; bases unmatched to any gene: 6. CDR1 DFQATT and CDR2 SNEGSKA come from the germline V gene (reference sequence). The CDR3, as DNA: TGCAGTGCTAGAGATCTAGCGGGCATGAACAATGAGCAGTTCTTC. Protein: CSARDLAGMNNEQFF.

V and J are TRBV20-1 and TRBJ2-1; TRBD2 agrees at 8 bases. Germline-derived CDR1 and CDR2 are DFQATT and SNEGSKA (reference sequence). Germline trimming cut 0 bases from V and 0 bases from J; bases unmatched to any gene: 4. CDR3 length: 16 amino acids. The CDR3 DNA is TGCAGTGCTAGAGATGCCGGGACTAGCTCCTACAATGAGCAGTTCTTC. Amino acid sequence: CSARDAGTSSYNEQFF.

In its sample, this clonotype was seen a few times. The chain combines TRBV29-1 with TRBJ2-1; D remains ambiguous. Germline-derived CDR1 and CDR2 are SQVTM and ANQGSEA. This CDR3 region has 13 residues. V was pared by 7 bases and J by 0 bases, with 10 bases between. As DNA, the CDR3 is TGCAGCGCCCGCCTAAGCTCCTACAATGAGCAGTTCTTC. Amino acid sequence: CSARLSSYNEQFF.

This clonotype turned up a few times. CDR3 bases: TGTGCCAGCAGTTACCCCTTAAGCCCGAGTGAGGAGACCCAGTACTTC. Translating gives CASSYPLSPSEETQYF. The chain couples TRBV6-2 or TRBV6-3 to TRBJ2-5; D uncertain. The V end lost 2 bases, the J end lost 5 bases, and 18 bases lay between the germline ends. The CDR3 consists of 16 residues. The germline gives CDR1 MNHEY, CDR2 SVGEGT.

Only a few counts were recorded for this clonotype. This chain joins TRBV5-4 and TRBJ2-1, with 8 bases aligning to TRBD2. V shed 1 base, J shed 9 bases, and the junction held 9 bases outside the gene matches. This CDR3 contains 15 residues. Germline V gene data show CDR1 as SGHNT and CDR2 as YYREEE (reference sequence). The CDR3 nucleotides read TGTGCCAGCAGCTTGAGGGCCACTAGCGGCCCTGAGCAGTTCTTC. Protein product: CASSLRATSGPEQFF.

The table lists this clonotype with a count of one. This chain uses TRBV5-5 with TRBJ1-5, with D unresolved. The CDR3 contains 17 residues. The V and J ends lost 2 bases and 6 bases respectively, with 21 bases between them. CDR1 is SGHKS and CDR2 is YYEKEE in the germline V gene (reference sequence). CDR3 region: CASSFFHRSFEGQPQHF. DNA of the CDR3: TGTGCCAGCAGCTTCTTTCATAGGAGTTTTGAGGGTCAGCCCCAGCATTTT.

The V call is TRBV20-1, the J call TRBJ2-1; D gene unclear. CDR3 length equals 12 residues. The V end lost 6 bases, the J end lost 15 bases, and 21 bases lay between the germline ends. CDR1 and CDR2 (germline): DFQATT, SNEGSKA (reference sequence). The CDR3: CSAYRALQRGFF. The CDR3 nucleotides are TGCAGTGCGTATCGAGCACTCCAACGAGGGTTCTTC.

The chain combines TRBV20-1 with TRBJ1-6, with a weak D call TRBD1 (6 bases). CDR1 and CDR2 from the germline V gene are DFQATT and SNEGSKA (reference sequence). Deletions cut 6 bases from V and 0 bases from J, with 12 bases between. This CDR3 has 15 residues. The CDR3 is CSAKTGSSYNSPLHF. CDR3 in DNA: TGCAGTGCCAAAACAGGGAGCTCCTATAATTCACCCCTCCACTTT.

This clonotype was picked up a small number of times. The chain links TRBV12-3 or TRBV12-4 to TRBJ2-3; D is unclear. The CDR3 sequence is 13 residues long. With 3 bases removed from V and 4 bases from J, the gap between germline ends came to 8 bases. DNA of the CDR3: TGTGCCAGCAGTTTGTGGGCATCAGATACGCAGTATTTT. Residues: CASSLWASDTQYF.

The sample holds a few counts of this clonotype. The genes are TRBV3-1 and TRBJ1-6; D is unclear. Per germline, CDR1 LGHDT and CDR2 YNNKEL (reference sequence). Trimming stripped 4 bases from V and 8 bases from J, with 9 bases between. The CDR3 is 13 amino acids. The CDR3 loop reads CASSLVTDSPLHF. In DNA form, the CDR3 reads TGTGCCAGCAGCCTCGTTACGGATTCACCCCTCCACTTT.

The sample holds a few counts of this clonotype. The chain has TRBV29-1 and TRBJ2-7; 10 positions agree with TRBD2. With 8 bases clipped from V and 3 bases from J, the junction kept 4 bases outside the gene matches. The germline CDR1 and CDR2 sequences are SQVTM and ANQGSEA. This CDR3 has 12 residues. In DNA form, the CDR3 reads TGCAGCTGCCGGACTAGCGGCTACGAGCAGTACTTC. This translates into CSCRTSGYEQYF.

This clonotype was observed many times. The gene calls are TRBV6-1 and TRBJ2-5; tentatively, D is TRBD1 (6 bases). The CDR3 is 16 amino acids. Germline CDR1 reads MNHNS; CDR2 reads SASEGT. V lost 7 bases and J 1 base, leaving 19 bases between the germline ends. CDR3 residues: CASNQYLGAGQETQYF. The CDR3 bases are TGTGCCAGCAATCAATACCTGGGGGCAGGCCAAGAGACCCAGTACTTC.

In this sample, this clonotype turned up many times. The CDR3 is CASSLGGTGGDTQYF. In DNA form, the CDR3 reads TGTGCCAGCAGCTTAGGGGGCACAGGGGGGGATACGCAGTATTTT. This chain uses TRBV11-2 with TRBJ2-3; TRBD1 matches at 8 bases. The CDR3 length is 15 residues. V was clipped by 1 base and J by 6 bases; unmatched bases: 6. CDR1 SGHAT and CDR2 FQNNGV come from the germline V gene.

Remarks on this clonotype: A much larger clone lies a single base off, so this may be a read error. The chain is built from TRBV28 and TRBJ2-1, with a tentative D call TRBD1 (5 bases). The J call may be faulty, since TRBJ2-7 better matches the DNA end. Germline values: CDR1 MDHEN, CDR2 SYDVKM. The CDR3 has 13 amino acids. The CDR3 is CASGQGSYNEQYF. CDR3 DNA sequence: TGTGCCAGCGGGCAGGGCTCCTACAATGAGCAGTACTTC.

Remarks on this clonotype: One junction end disagrees with the germline gene, perhaps due to a read error. The V and J genes are TRBV7-9 and TRBJ2-5; D is possibly TRBD1 (5 bases). There are 15 residues in the CDR3. Germline values: CDR1 SEHNR, CDR2 FQNEAQ (reference sequence). The CDR3 coding sequence is TGTACCAGCAGCAAAGTCCCCAGGGACCAAGAGACCCAGTACTTC. This translates into CTSSKVPRDQETQYF.